Each of the 18 T cell receptor beta chains below was sequenced from the same sample in a study of blood T cell repertoires in COVID-19. Generated by immunoSEQ multiplex PCR, the TCRdb table keeps only in-frame clones and is missing some. The sample lists 150,000 to 180,000 clones, 75% to 90% occurring once. Input material: peripheral blood. The receptors originated from a woman between 40 and 50 years old with acute or convalescent COVID-19.

The chain is built from TRBV7-2 and TRBJ2-1; 11 bases line up with TRBD2. CDR3 size: 16 residues. With 5 bases clipped from V and 7 bases from J, the junction kept 10 bases outside the gene matches. Germline V CDR1 and CDR2: SGHTA, FQGNSA. In DNA, the CDR3 is TGTGCCAGCAGCGGGACCGGGACTAGCGGACGGAATGAGCAGTTCTTC. Amino acids: CASSGTGTSGRNEQFF. Full variable domain (missing parts from reference TRBV7-2 and TRBJ2-1): GAGVSQSPSNKVTEKGKDVELRCDPISGHTALYWYRQSLGQGLEFLIYFQGNSAPDKSGLPSDRFSAERTGGSVSTLTIQRTQQEDSAVYLCASSGTGTSGRNEQFFGPGTRLTVL.

The genes are TRBV3-1 (or the pseudogene TRBV3-2) and TRBJ1-3; 7 nucleotides line up with TRBD1. This CDR3 has 17 residues. Germline lookup yields CDR1 LGHDT and CDR2 YNNKEL (reference sequence). The ends lost 2 bases at V and 0 bases at J; junction bases unmatched: 7. The CDR3 nucleotides are TGTGCCAGCAGCCAAACCGGGACAGCCAGCTCTGGAAACACCATATATTTT. It encodes CASSQTGTASSGNTIYF.

This rearrangement joins TRBV3-1 (or the pseudogene TRBV3-2) to TRBJ1-5; D not resolved. The V and J ends lost 1 base and 3 bases respectively, with 4 bases between them. This CDR3 region has 13 residues. Germline V CDR1 and CDR2: LGHDT, YNNKEL (reference sequence). The CDR3 bases are TGTGCCAGCAGCCAAGCCAACAATCAGCCCCAGCATTTT. It codes for CASSQANNQPQHF.

The V call is TRBV3-1 (or the pseudogene TRBV3-2), the J call TRBJ2-3; possibly TRBD2 for D (6 bases). Between the trimmed V and J ends, which lost 0 bases and 7 bases, there was a span of 17 bases. This CDR3 is 16 amino acids long. Per germline, CDR1 LGHDT and CDR2 YNNKEL (reference sequence). In DNA, the CDR3 is TGTGCCAGCAGCCAAGATCTAACGACTAGGGGTAATACGCAGTATTTT. Its translation is CASSQDLTTRGNTQYF.

V usage is TRBV19 and J usage is TRBJ2-7; 10 nucleotides line up with TRBD2. This CDR3 is 15 amino acids long. From germline, CDR1 is LNHDA and CDR2 SQIVND (reference sequence). V trimming: 1 base; J trimming: 4 bases; junction bases outside the gene matches: 4. The CDR3 loop reads CASSIALAGEYEQYF. The CDR3 DNA sequence: TGTGCCAGTAGTATAGCCCTAGCGGGGGAGTACGAGCAGTACTTC.

DNA for the CDR3: TGTGCCAGCAGTTCCCCCAGACTAGCGGGGGACCCTTTGGATACGCAGTATTTT. Encoded protein: CASSSPRLAGDPLDTQYF. J is TRBJ2-3 and V is TRBV2; 12 nucleotides line up with TRBD2. V lost 5 bases and J lost 6; bases outside the gene matches: 15. The CDR3 spans 18 residues. Germline V gene lookup returns CDR1 SNHLY and CDR2 FYNNEI.

The V call is TRBV19, the J call TRBJ1-4; no reliable D call. Looked up from germline, CDR1 is LNHDA and CDR2 is SQIVND (reference sequence). The length of the CDR3 is 16 residues. Between the trimmed V and J ends, which lost 2 bases and 5 bases, there was a span of 15 bases. The CDR3 nucleotides read TGTGCCAGTAGTATATCGGGAGCGGGTCAGAATGAAAAACTGTTTTTT. Encoded protein: CASSISGAGQNEKLFF. The full variable domain, in which reference TRBV19 and TRBJ1-4 provide the parts outside the CDR3, is DGGITQSPKYLFRKEGQNVTLSCEQNLNHDAMYWYRQDPGQGLRLIYYSQIVNDFQKGDIAEGYSVSREKKESFPLTVTSAQKNPTAFYLCASSISGAGQNEKLFFGSGTQLSVL.

The gene calls are TRBV29-1 and TRBJ2-1; D not resolved. V gave up 6 bases and J gave up 0 bases, with 12 bases separating them. The germline V gene encodes CDR1 SQVTM and CDR2 ANQGSEA. The CDR3 loop spans 14 amino acids. CDR3 region: CSVAPLSSYNEQFF. In nucleotides, the CDR3 is TGCAGCGTAGCGCCGCTAAGCTCCTACAATGAGCAGTTCTTC.

This chain uses TRBV7-2 with TRBJ2-7, with 9 positions matching TRBD1. Germline V CDR1 and CDR2: SGHTA, FQGNSA. The CDR3 runs 16 residues. The ends lost 4 bases at V and 5 bases at J; junction bases unmatched: 12. The CDR3 coding sequence is TGTGCCAGCAGCTCATACACCGGGACAGGGAAGGACGAGCAGTACTTC. It yields the protein CASSSYTGTGKDEQYF.

This chain joins TRBV5-1 and TRBJ2-1, with 14 bases lining up with TRBD2. Per the germline V gene, CDR1 is SGHRS and CDR2 is YFSETQ. Unmatched junction bases numbered 1, after V lost 0 bases and J lost 8 bases. The CDR3 contains 15 residues. The CDR3, as DNA: TGCGCCAGCAGCTTGGGACTAGCGGGGGGGCATGAGCAGTTCTTC. Residues: CASSLGLAGGHEQFF.

J is TRBJ1-3 and V is TRBV5-4; no clear D. The CDR3 has 16 amino acids. The V and J ends lost 0 bases and 1 base respectively, with 11 bases between them. CDR1 is SGHNT, CDR2 YYREEE, per germline (reference sequence). The DNA for the CDR3 is TGTGCCAGCAGCTTGGCTGGTGCGCTTTCTGGAAACACCATATATTTT. This sequence encodes CASSLAGALSGNTIYF.

The chain uses TRBV30 and TRBJ1-2, with D hard to call. V was clipped by 4 bases and J by 2 bases, with 8 bases between them. This CDR3 has 12 residues. CDR1 is GTSNPN and CDR2 is SVGIG in the germline V gene (reference sequence). The CDR3 region is CAWNTGNYGYTF. Here the CDR3 DNA reads TGTGCCTGGAATACGGGAAACTATGGCTACACCTTC.

The chain uses TRBV9 and TRBJ1-5, with D possibly TRBD1 on 5 matching bases. Per the germline V gene, CDR1 is SGDLS and CDR2 is YYNGEE. The germline V and J ends were trimmed by 3 bases and 7 bases, with 14 bases remaining between them. CDR3 length: 14 residues. The CDR3 is CASSGSGGVQPQHF. DNA for the CDR3: TGTGCCAGCAGCGGATCGGGGGGGGTGCAGCCCCAGCATTTT.

The chain has TRBV5-4 and TRBJ2-1, with TRBD2 matching 8 bases. The junction had 10 bases not matched to a gene; V was cut back by 0 bases and J by 5 bases. The CDR3 is made up of 17 amino acids. Germline V gene data show CDR1 as SGHNT and CDR2 as YYREEE (reference sequence). CDR3 region: CASSLDDSSGGHNEQFF. CDR3 in DNA: TGTGCCAGCAGCTTGGACGACTCGAGCGGGGGCCACAATGAGCAGTTCTTC.

V and J are TRBV7-2 and TRBJ2-1; TRBD2 matches 9 bases. CDR3 size: 15 residues. Trimming removed 2 bases from V and 4 bases from J; junction bases left unmatched: 3. Germline-derived CDR1 and CDR2 are SGHTA and FQGNSA. CDR3 in amino acids: CASSLRLAGYNEQFF. The CDR3 DNA follows: TGTGCCAGCAGCTTACGTCTAGCGGGGTACAATGAGCAGTTCTTC.

The rearrangement joins TRBV30 to TRBJ1-2; D is perhaps TRBD1 (6 bases). CDR1 is GTSNPN, CDR2 SVGIG, per germline (reference sequence). Trimming pared 3 bases from V and 6 bases from J, leaving 14 bases between. The CDR3 sequence is 13 residues long. In DNA form, the CDR3 reads TGTGCCTGGAGGGTTCAGGGGCTGAATGGCTACACCTTC. Protein: CAWRVQGLNGYTF.

The chain couples TRBV10-3 to TRBJ2-7; tentatively, D is TRBD2 (6 bases). The germline gives CDR1 ENHRY, CDR2 SYGVKD. The CDR3 loop spans 13 amino acids. V lost 6 bases to trimming and J lost 7 bases, with 16 bases between them. CDR3 protein: CAIRPASAGEQYF. The CDR3 coding sequence is TGTGCCATCAGACCTGCTAGCGCGGGGGAGCAGTACTTC.

The chain links TRBV9 to TRBJ2-5; tentatively, D is TRBD2 (5 bases). Germline CDR1 is SGDLS and CDR2 is YYNGEE. Trimming took 3 bases from V and 5 from J, leaving 11 bases between them. The CDR3 length is 13 residues. The DNA of the CDR3 is TGTGCCAGCAGCGCGCCGGGGTCGGAGACCCAGTACTTC. Translation gives CASSAPGSETQYF.